This T cell receptor (beta chain) derives from a study of molecular identifiers for immune sequencing clone quantification. This clonotype showed up many times. TCRdb recomputed calls from the PCR reads with MiXCR, one row per CDR3 protein. The table lists tens of thousands of distinct CDR3 sequences, about 20% of them singletons, with more than 1.2% in the top ten. The CDR3 has 14 amino acids. V shed 6 bases and J shed 1 base, with 12 bases lying between them. The sequenced sample was naive CD8+ T cells from blood, with Jurkat cell RNA spiked in. The subset denotes: FACS-sorted CD8+CD4-CCR7+CD45RA+ naive T cells. The chain employs TRBV12-3 or TRBV12-4 and TRBJ1-1; D is unclear. The TCR comes from a human donor in good health. Some libraries in this study had Jurkat cell RNA spiked in. The CDR3 DNA follows: TGTGCCAGCAGCCGCCCCCCAAGGAACACTGAAGCTTTCTTT. Translation gives CASSRPPRNTEAFF.